This entry is about one TCR beta chain. This sample stems from a study of cytotoxic CD8 clonotypes in ibrutinib-treated CLL. The overall study: Mean values per sample were hundreds of thousands of productive templates and tens of thousands of productive rearrangements.

Some clones are missing from TCRdb's copy, which holds only in-frame ones; the method was immunoSEQ multiplex PCR. The data contain about 140,000 clones, 70% to 80% of them seen just once; the ten biggest clones take up under 35%. Cryopreserved PBMCs provided around 2 micrograms of genomic DNA for the TCR beta libraries. The V and J ends lost 0 bases and 8 bases respectively, with 13 bases between them. In germline, CDR1 is SGDLS, CDR2 YYNGEE. The CDR3 is made up of 14 amino acids. The chain joins TRBV9 to TRBJ2-3; D remains ambiguous. This material consisted of PBMCs, taken after 12 months of ibrutinib treatment. The TCR was taken from a human donor with chronic lymphocytic leukemia. In DNA form, the CDR3 reads TGTGCCAGCAGCGTAGGGGGTGGTGTCGGTACGCAGTATTTT. It translates to CASSVGGGVGTQYF.